This is a list of T cell receptor beta chains from one sample in a study of response to subunit inactivated influenza vaccine. TCRdb recomputed calls from the RT-PCR reads with MiXCR, one row per CDR3 protein. This table has about 780,000 distinct CDR3 sequences, 15% to 20% appearing once. This sample comprised PBMCs from blood, obtained roughly 5 days after vaccination. The receptors stem from a man aged 50-59 years who received an inactivated influenza vaccine. Each CDR3 is given with its conserved first and last residue. D genes are given only for firm matches. Not every row has a clone size; where given, it reads once, few, many or a size class.

j_call clone_size v_call d_call cdr3_aa cdr3_nt
TRBJ1-4 - TRBV7-2 - CASSQQVNEKLFF TGTGCCAGCAGCCAACAGGTTAATGAAAAACTGTTTTTT
TRBJ1-2 - TRBV12-3/TRBV12-4 - CASRPQGSGYTF TGTGCCAGCAGACCGCAGGGAAGTGGCTACACCTTC
TRBJ2-5 - TRBV3-1 TRBD1 CASSLGQGVWETQYF TGTGCCAGCAGCCTTGGACAGGGGGTTTGGGAGACCCAGTACTTC
TRBJ1-2 - TRBV7-2 - CASSLRTANYGYTF TGTGCCAGCAGCCTTCGGACGGCTAACTATGGCTACACCTTC
TRBJ2-5 - TRBV5-6 TRBD1 CASSLTGGAKETQYF TGTGCCAGCAGCTTAACAGGGGGCGCGAAAGAGACCCAGTACTTC
TRBJ2-3 - TRBV7-9 TRBD1 CASTEGAATQYF TGTGCCAGCACCGAGGGGGCGGCTACGCAGTATTTT
TRBJ2-7 few TRBV3-1 - CASSQGRWISNYEQYF TGTGCCAGCAGCCAAGGGAGGTGGATCTCCAACTACGAGCAGTACTTC
TRBJ2-3 - TRBV4-2 - CASSQDPASGTDTQYF TGTGCCAGCAGCCAAGATCCGGCTAGCGGCACAGATACGCAGTATTTT
TRBJ2-1 - TRBV6-1 TRBD2 CASSPSSGGNEQFF TGTGCCAGCAGTCCTTCTAGCGGGGGGAATGAGCAGTTCTTC
TRBJ2-5 - TRBV20-1 TRBD2 CSARPEAGGPYRETQYF TGCAGTGCCCGTCCAGAGGCGGGAGGGCCTTATCGAGAGACCCAGTACTTC
TRBJ1-5 few TRBV20-1 - CSASGGDQPQHF TGCAGTGCTAGCGGGGGCGATCAGCCCCAGCATTTT
TRBJ2-5 - TRBV6-2/TRBV6-3 TRBD2 CASRRGTSGAYQETQYF TGTGCCAGCAGACGCGGGACTAGCGGGGCGTACCAAGAGACCCAGTACTTC
TRBJ2-3 many TRBV6-1 TRBD1 CASSSDRGSTDTQYF TGTGCCAGCAGCTCTGACAGGGGCAGCACAGATACGCAGTATTTT
TRBJ2-1 few TRBV29-1 TRBD2 CSVESPAGTYNEQFF TGCAGCGTTGAATCCCCAGCGGGGACCTACAATGAGCAGTTCTTC
TRBJ2-7 many TRBV20-1 - CSALNRDGPYEQYF TGCAGTGCCCTCAACCGGGACGGACCCTACGAGCAGTACTTC
TRBJ2-1 - TRBV12-3/TRBV12-4 TRBD2 CASSLGGLALNEQFF TGTGCCAGCAGTTTAGGGGGACTAGCGTTAAATGAGCAGTTCTTC
TRBJ1-1 few TRBV5-1 - CASSLGQVTNTEAFF TGCGCCAGCAGCTTGGGACAGGTAACTAACACTGAAGCTTTCTTT
TRBJ2-5 - TRBV29-1 - CSAWTSETQYF TGCAGCGCATGGACATCAGAGACCCAGTACTTC
TRBJ2-5 - TRBV7-2 TRBD1 CASSPNRGITETQYF TGTGCCAGCAGCCCTAACAGGGGTATTACAGAGACCCAGTACTTC
TRBJ1-5 few TRBV5-6 - CASSLGPRWDQPQHF TGTGCCAGCAGCTTGGGACCCAGGTGGGATCAGCCCCAGCATTTT
TRBJ1-1 - TRBV11-2 - CASSERTRTAPEAFF TGTGCCAGCAGCGAAAGAACCCGGACGGCCCCTGAAGCTTTCTTT
TRBJ2-1 - TRBV21-1 - CASSKGSSGSRNEQFF TGTGCCAGCAGCAAAGGGAGTAGCGGGTCTCGCAATGAGCAGTTCTTC
TRBJ1-5 - TRBV6-1 - CASAGGFTQPQHF TGTGCCAGCGCAGGCGGGTTCACTCAGCCCCAGCATTTT
TRBJ2-1 - TRBV20-1 - CSAFGPWEGNEQFF TGCAGTGCCTTCGGGCCTTGGGAAGGCAATGAGCAGTTCTTC
TRBJ2-7 - TRBV12-3/TRBV12-4 TRBD1 CASSKTGKGLEGGYEQYF TGTGCCAGCAGTAAGACAGGGAAGGGGCTGGAAGGGGGCTACGAGCAGTACTTC
TRBJ2-7 - TRBV28 - CASAYSQLPSSYEQYF TGTGCCAGCGCCTACAGCCAGCTACCCTCCTCCTACGAGCAGTACTTC
TRBJ2-7 - TRBV3-1 - CASSQVEGRLSYEQYF TGTGCCAGCAGCCAAGTGGAGGGCCGTCTCTCCTACGAGCAGTACTTC
TRBJ2-7 - TRBV10-3 TRBD2 CAKGELADTYEQYF TGTGCCAAAGGGGAACTAGCGGATACCTACGAGCAGTACTTC
TRBJ2-5 few TRBV27 TRBD2 CAAGGMSGSKETQYF TGTGCGGCGGGAGGGATGAGCGGATCTAAAGAGACCCAGTACTTC
TRBJ2-7 - TRBV2 - CASNAGFYEQYF TGTGCCAGCAACGCGGGGTTCTACGAGCAGTACTTC
TRBJ2-1 - TRBV5-1 - CASSLAPTPPNNEQFF TGCGCCAGCAGCTTGGCGCCGACACCACCGAACAATGAGCAGTTCTTC
TRBJ2-5 few TRBV6-2/TRBV6-3 - CASSPILSTGTQYF TGTGCCAGCAGTCCCATTTTATCGACCGGGACCCAGTACTTC
TRBJ2-4 few TRBV6-2/TRBV6-3 TRBD2 CASRLAGGTNIQYF TGTGCCAGCAGGTTAGCGGGAGGTACAAACATTCAGTACTTC
TRBJ2-1 many TRBV29-1 TRBD2 CSVDPTSGTLTVLSSYNEQFF TGCAGCGTTGACCCGACTAGCGGTACCCTAACCGTACTGAGCTCCTACAATGAGCAGTTCTTC
TRBJ2-1 few TRBV7-2 TRBD2 CASSLRGASGRREQFF TGTGCCAGCAGCTTACGCGGGGCTAGCGGGAGGAGGGAGCAGTTCTTC
TRBJ1-5 - TRBV7-2 - CASSLAYHSNQPQHF TGTGCCAGCAGCTTAGCCTACCATAGCAATCAGCCCCAGCATTTT
TRBJ1-1 few TRBV7-2 - CASSLGSTANTEAFF TGTGCCAGCAGCTTAGGGTCGACAGCGAACACTGAAGCTTTCTTT
TRBJ2-1 - TRBV20-1 - CSASPPVGQSSYNEQFF TGCAGTGCTAGTCCCCCGGTCGGACAGAGCTCCTACAATGAGCAGTTCTTC
TRBJ1-6 few TRBV20-1 TRBD1 CSAKQGTDSPLHF TGCAGTGCCAAACAGGGGACCGATTCACCCCTCCACTTT